The rows below give T cell receptor beta chains drawn from one sample of a study of T cells in Graves' hyperthyroidism and ophthalmopathy. TCRdb reprocessed the multiplex PCR reads with MiXCR, giving one entry per CDR3 protein. The sample has over 400,000 distinct CDR3 sequences; 14% to 15% are singletons. The sequencing input was blood. Every receptor here comes from a man younger than 35 with Graves' ophthalmopathy. Each CDR3 is given with its conserved first and last residue. The order of the fields is J gene, clone size, CDR3 length, D gene, V gene, CDR3 protein, CDR3 DNA. D genes are given only for firm matches. A row's size may be missing; if present it is once, few, many or a size class.

>TRBJ1-5|many|13|.|TRBV27
CASSSGYNQPQHF
TGTGCCAGCAGTTCGGGGTATAATCAGCCCCAGCATTTT
>TRBJ1-1|many|16|.|TRBV6-6
CASSYGPLGANTEAFF
TGTGCCAGCAGTTACGGACCCCTAGGAGCGAACACTGAAGCTTTCTTT
>TRBJ2-7|few|15|TRBD2|TRBV27
CASSSYPGGGYEQYF
TGTGCCAGCAGTTCATACCCTGGGGGGGGCTACGAGCAGTACTTC
>TRBJ2-3|.|15|.|TRBV7-9
CASWEDRPSTDTQYF
TGTGCCAGCTGGGAGGACCGGCCCAGCACAGATACGCAGTATTTT
>TRBJ2-2|.|15|.|TRBV5-1
CASSPPRPDTGELFF
TGCGCCAGCAGCCCGCCACGGCCTGACACCGGGGAGCTGTTTTTT
>TRBJ2-7|.|12|.|TRBV12-3/TRBV12-4
CASSSTLLKQYF
TGTGCCAGCAGTTCAACCCTGCTCAAGCAGTACTTC
>TRBJ1-1|many|13|.|TRBV19
CASSAITGTEAFF
TGTGCCAGTAGCGCTATCACGGGGACTGAAGCTTTCTTT
>TRBJ2-3|many|18|.|TRBV12-3/TRBV12-4
CASSFARWGTSSTDTQYF
TGTGCCAGCAGTTTTGCCCGGTGGGGGACCTCTAGCACAGATACGCAGTATTTT
>TRBJ2-5|many|16|TRBD1|TRBV7-2
CASSLFRTGGSETQYF
TGTGCCAGCAGCTTATTCCGGACAGGGGGCAGTGAGACCCAGTACTTC
>TRBJ2-7|.|14|TRBD1|TRBV4-1
CASSQVDRVYEQYF
TGCGCCAGCAGCCAAGTTGACAGGGTCTACGAGCAGTACTTC
>TRBJ1-5|many|13|.|TRBV28
CASIRRNNQPQHF
TGTGCCAGTATCCGACGGAACAATCAGCCCCAGCATTTT
>TRBJ2-5|many|13|.|TRBV18
CASSPSPGETQYF
TGTGCCAGCTCACCTAGCCCGGGAGAGACCCAGTACTTC
>TRBJ2-3|many|16|TRBD2|TRBV7-9
CASSSFAGGPTDTQYF
TGTGCCAGCAGTTCCTTTGCGGGAGGGCCTACAGATACGCAGTATTTT
>TRBJ2-7|many|14|.|TRBV12-3/TRBV12-4
CASSLGRIPYEQYF
TGTGCCAGCAGTTTGGGACGTATTCCCTACGAGCAGTACTTC
>TRBJ1-3|many|14|.|TRBV11-2
CASSLVTAGNTIYF
TGTGCCAGCAGCTTAGTCACGGCTGGAAACACCATATATTTT
>TRBJ1-1|many|14|.|TRBV5-5
CASSAHHMNTEAFF
TGTGCCAGCAGCGCACATCATATGAACACTGAAGCTTTCTTT
>TRBJ2-3|many|16|TRBD2|TRBV6-2/TRBV6-3
CASSHPSGGPTDTQYF
TGTGCCAGCAGTCACCCTAGCGGGGGGCCCACAGATACGCAGTATTTT
>TRBJ1-1|.|16|.|TRBV27
CASGPLPGGQITEAFF
TGTGCCAGCGGTCCATTACCCGGGGGCCAAATCACTGAAGCTTTCTTT
>TRBJ1-1|many|14|.|TRBV12-3/TRBV12-4
CASIPGQTNTEAFF
TGTGCCAGCATTCCCGGACAGACGAACACTGAAGCTTTCTTT
>TRBJ1-2|many|14|.|TRBV20-1
CSARGGVRNYGYTF
TGCAGTGCTAGGGGAGGGGTTCGGAACTATGGCTACACCTTC
>TRBJ1-1|few|15|TRBD1|TRBV4-1
CASSQPGTVNTEAFF
TGCGCCAGCAGCCAGCCCGGGACAGTGAACACTGAAGCTTTCTTT
>TRBJ2-5|many|13|.|TRBV3-1
CASSLSPEQTQYF
TGTGCCAGCAGCCTTAGTCCAGAGCAGACCCAGTACTTC
>TRBJ1-5|few|14|.|TRBV24-1
CATSDPGLGQPQHF
TGTGCCACCAGTGACCCCGGTTTAGGTCAGCCCCAGCATTTT
>TRBJ1-1|many|14|.|TRBV4-1
CASSQSPGNTEAFF
TGCGCCAGCAGCCAAAGTCCGGGGAACACTGAAGCTTTCTTT
>TRBJ1-2|few|13|.|TRBV18
CASSDDGNYGYTF
TGTGCCAGCTCAGACGACGGTAACTATGGCTACACCTTC
>TRBJ1-2|.|14|TRBD1|TRBV6-1
CASSMVGQGYGYTF
TGTGCCAGCAGCATGGTGGGACAGGGCTATGGCTACACCTTC
>TRBJ2-5|few|14|.|TRBV15
CATSRDVGQETQYF
TGTGCCACCAGCAGAGATGTAGGACAAGAGACCCAGTACTTC
>TRBJ2-1|.|15|.|TRBV7-9
CASSRTRSSYNEQFF
TGTGCCAGCAGTCGAACTAGAAGCTCCTACAATGAGCAGTTCTTC
>TRBJ1-5|few|17|TRBD1|TRBV27
CASSLRSDRGSNQPQHF
TGTGCCAGCAGTTTAAGATCTGACAGGGGGAGCAATCAGCCCCAGCATTTT
>TRBJ2-3|many|16|TRBD2|TRBV27
CASSLSTSGVSDTQYF
TGTGCCAGCAGTTTATCGACTAGCGGGGTATCAGATACGCAGTATTTT
>TRBJ1-2|few|12|.|TRBV19
CASSMADSGYTF
TGTGCCAGTAGTATGGCAGACTCCGGCTACACCTTC
>TRBJ2-7|.|14|.|TRBV5-1
CASSFSPTIYEQYF
TGCGCCAGCAGCTTTAGTCCCACTATCTACGAGCAGTACTTC
>TRBJ2-1|many|13|.|TRBV11-3
CASSLDPGTEQFF
TGTGCCAGCAGCTTAGATCCGGGGACAGAGCAGTTCTTC
>TRBJ2-3|.|15|TRBD2|TRBV6-5
CASSFTSGGTDTQYF
TGTGCCAGCAGTTTTACTAGCGGCGGAACAGATACGCAGTATTTT
>TRBJ2-1|.|19|TRBD2|TRBV20-1
CSARAPPGIAGASYNEQFF
TGCAGTGCTAGAGCACCACCCGGCATAGCGGGAGCTTCGTACAATGAGCAGTTCTTC
>TRBJ1-5|many|17|TRBD1|TRBV12-5
CASGQATGVLSNQPQHF
TGTGCTAGTGGTCAAGCGACAGGGGTGCTCAGCAATCAGCCCCAGCATTTT
>TRBJ2-1|few|18|TRBD2|TRBV5-1
CASSLVSREGPFYNEQFF
TGCGCCAGCAGCTTGGTGTCGCGGGAGGGCCCTTTTTACAATGAGCAGTTCTTC
>TRBJ2-1|many|13|TRBD2|TRBV5-1
CASSRDYYNEQFF
TGCGCCAGCAGCCGGGACTATTACAATGAGCAGTTCTTC
>TRBJ1-1|many|13|.|TRBV7-9
CASSLGGIQDAFF
TGTGCCAGCAGCTTGGGAGGGATCCAGGACGCTTTCTTT
>TRBJ1-2|many|15|.|TRBV3-1
CASSQPGRDPDGYTF
TGTGCCAGCAGCCAGCCCGGCAGGGACCCTGATGGCTACACCTTC
>TRBJ2-3|many|15|TRBD2|TRBV20-1
CSAREERGVPDTQYF
TGCAGTGCTAGAGAAGAACGGGGGGTTCCAGATACGCAGTATTTT
>TRBJ2-3|many|15|.|TRBV20-1
CSASSASSSTDTQYF
TGCAGTGCTAGTTCGGCTAGCAGTAGCACAGATACGCAGTATTTT
>TRBJ2-2|few|16|.|TRBV7-8
CASTQSVTGGTGELFF
TGTGCCAGCACCCAGTCTGTGACAGGAGGGACCGGGGAGCTGTTTTTT
>TRBJ2-3|many|16|.|TRBV7-9
CASSLAGGSGTDTQYF
TGTGCCAGCAGCTTAGCGGGGGGTAGCGGCACAGATACGCAGTATTTT
>TRBJ2-7|many|16|TRBD1|TRBV11-2
CASSARAGTGAYEQYF
TGTGCCAGCAGCGCACGTGCCGGGACAGGGGCTTACGAGCAGTACTTC
>TRBJ2-6|few|17|TRBD2|TRBV5-1
CASSLRGGALGANVLTF
TGCGCCAGCAGCTTACGGGGGGGCGCTTTGGGGGCCAACGTCCTGACTTTC
>TRBJ2-1|.|14|.|TRBV5-1
CASSPYTSDNEQFF
TGCGCCAGCAGCCCCTATACTAGTGACAATGAGCAGTTCTTC
>TRBJ2-5|.|15|.|TRBV7-9
CASSFYDLKGETQYF
TGTGCCAGCAGCTTTTATGACCTTAAAGGAGAGACCCAGTACTTC
>TRBJ2-7|.|14|TRBD1|TRBV6-1
CASSDLTGVNEQYF
TGTGCCAGCAGTGACCTGACAGGGGTCAACGAGCAGTACTTC
>TRBJ1-2|few|14|.|TRBV24-1
CATSDLTRGSGYTF
TGTGCCACCAGTGATTTGACGCGGGGTAGTGGCTACACCTTC
>TRBJ2-7|many|13|.|TRBV9
CASSRGPDIEQYF
TGTGCCAGCAGCCGGGGACCGGATATAGAGCAGTACTTC
>TRBJ1-3|.|15|.|TRBV18
CASSPARSSGNTIYF
TGTGCCAGCTCACCAGCCAGGTCCTCTGGAAACACCATATATTTT
>TRBJ2-7|.|15|TRBD1|TRBV4-1
CASSQVSGGDYEQYF
TGCGCCAGCAGCCAAGTCTCAGGGGGCGACTACGAGCAGTACTTC
>TRBJ2-1|many|12|TRBD1|TRBV3-1
CASSRDRGEQFF
TGTGCCAGCAGCCGGGACAGAGGTGAGCAGTTCTTC
>TRBJ1-5|once|16|TRBD1|TRBV5-6
CASSLSGQGRNQPQHF
TGTGCCAGCAGCTTGAGCGGACAGGGGCGGAATCAGCCCCAGCATTTT
>TRBJ2-1|once|14|.|TRBV19
CARRKLRGEREQFF
TGTGCCAGGAGAAAGCTCAGAGGGGAGCGTGAGCAGTTCTTC
>TRBJ1-1|many|12|TRBD1|TRBV18
CASSGQETEAFF
TGTGCCAGCTCAGGACAGGAAACTGAAGCTTTCTTT
>TRBJ1-1|few|13|.|TRBV19
CASTGSMNTEAFF
TGTGCCAGTACGGGCAGCATGAACACTGAAGCTTTCTTT
>TRBJ2-5|many|13|.|TRBV12-3/TRBV12-4
CASSLGGGETQYF
TGTGCCAGCAGCTTAGGGGGGGGGGAGACCCAGTACTTC